This is a list of T cell receptor beta chains from one sample in a study of Graves' ophthalmopathy and Graves' hyperthyroidism. TCRdb passed the multiplex PCR reads through MiXCR, listing each CDR3 protein once. The profile shows approximately 640,000 distinct CDR3 sequences, about two fifths of them singletons. Source material: peripheral blood. The receptors were gathered from an adult man with Graves' ophthalmopathy. The CDR3 runs from the conserved cysteine through the conserved F or W. The order of the fields is V gene, clone size, J gene, D gene, CDR3 protein, CDR3 DNA. The D gene is left open where the match is weak. A row's size may be missing; if present it is once, few, many or a size class.

TRBV5-5	many	TRBJ2-2	.	CASSLEYGFGELFF	TGTGCCAGCAGCTTGGAGTACGGTTTCGGGGAGCTGTTTTTT
TRBV4-3	many	TRBJ1-6	.	CASSQGEWSSPLHF	TGCGCCAGCAGCCAAGGGGAGTGGAGTTCACCCCTCCACTTT
TRBV13	few	TRBJ1-1	.	CASSLFDLAFF	TGTGCCAGCAGCCTTTTCGATTTGGCTTTCTTT
TRBV12-3/TRBV12-4	many	TRBJ2-7	.	CASSSTGPVVSEQYF	TGTGCCAGCAGCTCCACCGGGCCCGTCGTCTCCGAGCAGTACTTC
TRBV12-3/TRBV12-4	.	TRBJ2-7	.	CASSFKLTGTHEQYF	TGTGCCAGCAGTTTTAAACTCACAGGCACGCACGAGCAGTACTTC
TRBV10-3	few	TRBJ2-7	TRBD2	CASSWTSWIYEQYF	TGTGCCAGCAGTTGGACTAGCTGGATCTACGAGCAGTACTTC
TRBV10-3	few	TRBJ1-4	.	CAISSMNNEKLFF	TGTGCCATCAGTTCCATGAATAATGAAAAACTGTTTTTT
TRBV7-2	many	TRBJ1-1	.	CASSLSGGHRAEAFF	TGTGCCAGCAGCTTATCAGGTGGGCACAGGGCTGAAGCTTTCTTT
TRBV7-3	.	TRBJ1-5	.	CAHRAGNQPQHF	TGTGCCCACAGGGCCGGCAATCAGCCCCAGCATTTT
TRBV7-2	few	TRBJ2-5	.	CASSFDRNQPQYF	TGTGCCAGCAGCTTCGACAGGAATCAGCCCCAGTACTTC
TRBV7-2	many	TRBJ2-6	.	CASSRTVTGANVLTF	TGTGCCAGCAGCCGGACTGTCACTGGGGCCAACGTCCTGACTTTC